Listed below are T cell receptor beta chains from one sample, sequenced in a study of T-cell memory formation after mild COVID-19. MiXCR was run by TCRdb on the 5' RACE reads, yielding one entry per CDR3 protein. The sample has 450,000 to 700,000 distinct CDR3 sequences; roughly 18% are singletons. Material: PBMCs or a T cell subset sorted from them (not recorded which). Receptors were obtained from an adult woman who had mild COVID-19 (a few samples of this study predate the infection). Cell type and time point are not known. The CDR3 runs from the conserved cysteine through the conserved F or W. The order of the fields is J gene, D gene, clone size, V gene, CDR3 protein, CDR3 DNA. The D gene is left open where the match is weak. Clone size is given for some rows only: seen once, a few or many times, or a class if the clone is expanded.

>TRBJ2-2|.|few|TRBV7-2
CASSYSAGLGTGELFF
TGTGCCAGCAGCTACTCGGCGGGGCTCGGCACCGGGGAGCTGTTTTTT
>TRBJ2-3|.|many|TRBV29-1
CSVVSLTATTDTQYF
TGCAGCGTTGTTTCCTTGACGGCCACCACAGATACGCAGTATTTT
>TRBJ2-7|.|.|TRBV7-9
CASTTKYSYEQYF
TGTGCCAGCACAACGAAGTATTCCTACGAGCAGTACTTC
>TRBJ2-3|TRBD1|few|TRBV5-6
CASSGRDRVKDTQYF
TGTGCCAGCAGCGGCCGGGACAGGGTGAAAGATACGCAGTATTTT
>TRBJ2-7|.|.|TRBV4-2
CASSQFSSGRDLSYEQYF
TGTGCCAGCAGCCAGTTCAGTTCGGGTCGGGACTTGTCCTACGAGCAGTACTTC
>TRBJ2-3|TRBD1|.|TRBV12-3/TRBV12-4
CATRGQGTDTQYF
TGTGCCACCCGTGGACAGGGGACAGATACGCAGTATTTT
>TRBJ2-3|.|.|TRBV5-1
CASSLVGETGNTDTQYF
TGCGCCAGCAGCTTGGTTGGGGAAACAGGGAACACAGATACGCAGTATTTT
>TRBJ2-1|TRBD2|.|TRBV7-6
CASSPTGTSGEQFF
TGTGCCAGCAGCCCGACCGGGACTAGCGGTGAGCAGTTCTTC
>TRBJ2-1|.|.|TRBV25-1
CASSEYMAGWVYNEQFF
TGTGCCAGCAGTGAATATATGGCGGGATGGGTTTACAATGAGCAGTTCTTC
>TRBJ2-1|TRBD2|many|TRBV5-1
CASSLGTSVSYNEQFF
TGCGCCAGCAGCTTGGGAACTAGCGTCTCCTACAATGAGCAGTTCTTC
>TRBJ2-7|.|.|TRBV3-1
CASSQGATAYF
TGTGCCAGCAGCCAAGGGGCGACAGCCTACTTC